Detailed here is one T cell receptor (beta chain). Its antigen is as yet unknown. PCR amplification relied on 60 Vbeta primers (plus 13 Jbeta primers). Here immunoSEQ multiplex PCR was the method, and the copy in TCRdb shows in-frame clones only, minus some. Of about 190,000 clones in the sample, roughly nine tenths are singletons; the top ten hold around 1%. Germline assignment: CDR1 LNHNV and CDR2 YYDKDF (reference sequence). Losses at the gene ends were 5 bases for V and 0 bases for J; bases not matched to a gene: 17. CDR3 length: 19 amino acids. This record belongs to a study of cytomegalovirus exposure and HLA in healthy donors. While unrecorded immune exposures were likely, the donors were nominally healthy when sampled. Study-wide points: Later work associated over 15,000 TCR beta sequences with HLA alleles at 0.05 false discovery rate. CMV serostatus was the sole immune exposure information available. A later analysis reportedly found fewer N-insertions in an Asian-associated ancestry cluster than the roughly 670-donor mean.

This sequence originates from a boy aged 2-15 years in good health and CMV-seronegative. V and J are TRBV15 and TRBJ2-3; 7 nucleotides line up with TRBD2. Sequenced sample: PBMCs. The CDR3 is CATSRATSPSSGSTDTQYF. The DNA of the CDR3 is TGTGCCACCAGCCGAGCGACTAGCCCAAGTTCCGGAAGCACAGATACGCAGTATTTT.